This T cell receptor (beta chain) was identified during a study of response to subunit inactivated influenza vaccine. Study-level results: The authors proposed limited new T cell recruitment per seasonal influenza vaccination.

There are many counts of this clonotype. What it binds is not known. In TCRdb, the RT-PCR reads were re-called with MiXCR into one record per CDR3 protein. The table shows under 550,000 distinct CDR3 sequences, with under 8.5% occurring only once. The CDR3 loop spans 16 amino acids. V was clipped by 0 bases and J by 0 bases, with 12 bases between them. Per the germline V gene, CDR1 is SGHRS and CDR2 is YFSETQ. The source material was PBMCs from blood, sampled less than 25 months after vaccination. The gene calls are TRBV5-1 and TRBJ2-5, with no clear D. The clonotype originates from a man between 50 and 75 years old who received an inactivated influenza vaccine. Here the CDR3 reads CASSLGGPTYQETQYF. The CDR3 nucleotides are TGCGCCAGCAGCTTGGGTGGACCCACGTACCAAGAGACCCAGTACTTC.